The present TCR beta chain was sequenced within a study of T cells in Graves' hyperthyroidism and ophthalmopathy. General study points: Also found in blood were most expanded thyroid clonotypes above 0.001. A 13 V-J model separated ophthalmopathy from stable hyperthyroidism.

Uncontrolled infection, other autoimmune disease, pregnancy or lactation disqualified patients from enrolment. The diagnoses drew upon clinical symptoms, serum thyroxine and TRAb, thyroid ultrasound and orbital computed tomography. Remarks on this clonotype: Its specificity is not known.

Germline V gives CDR1 MNHEY, CDR2 SMNVEV (reference sequence). Trimming stripped 5 bases from V and 2 bases from J, with 10 bases between. The CDR3 runs to 13 residues. RNA transcripts served as the template for amplifying TCR beta CDR3 regions. Carried out on the TCR CDR3, a first-round RT-PCR used the HTBI primer set. Via MiXCR, TCRdb re-called the multiplex PCR reads, giving one row per CDR3 protein. This repertoire shows under 350,000 distinct CDR3 sequences, about 20% found once; its top ten account for roughly 49%. The rearrangement joins TRBV27 to TRBJ2-7; the D is unclear. The clonotype was recovered from a woman in her 50s with Graves' hyperthyroidism. Material: blood. CDR3 protein: CASSTAEAYEQYF. The CDR3, as DNA: TGTGCCAGCAGTACCGCCGAAGCCTACGAGCAGTACTTC.